This paragraph covers one T cell receptor (beta chain) sequence. This clonotype appeared a few times. It lacks a known antigen. Base qualities are not provided; no much larger clone lies one nucleotide away. Sequencer: Illumina NovaSeq 6000. Using 5'RACE with constant-segment primers, TCRalpha and TCRbeta cDNA libraries were constructed, with sample barcodes and unique molecular identifiers added in the process. RNA was extracted from every sample with Trizol reagent. The libraries were amplified in two PCR steps, and the second step added a second sample barcode and Illumina TruSeq adapters. The libraries were sequenced on an Illumina NovaSeq using 2 x 150 bp paired-end reads. The published analysis was carried out like this. The reads were demultiplexed and collapsed into UMI-guided consensus sequences using migec v1.2.7. Using mixcr v2.1.11, UMI consensuses were aligned to TRA and TRB V and J templates and then assembled into clonotypes. Clonotypes were classified as expanded or contracted when called significant by both edgeR and NoisET, with noise models trained on biological replicates. For edgeR calls, a false discovery rate-adjusted p below 0.01 and a log2 fold-change threshold of 1 were applied. As an exploratory analysis of dynamics, max-normalized trajectories of the 1000 most abundant clonotypes were examined with PCA combined with hierarchical clustering. Separately sequenced CD4+ and CD8+ repertoires were used to assign the CD4 or CD8 phenotype of responding clones. In-frame beta chains were kept once TCRdb had trimmed the public reads at Q25 with fastp and called clones with MiXCR. Entries are consolidated by CDR3 protein sequence, retaining the most common genes and DNA. These V and J calls derive from TCRdb rather than the authors' analysis. A total of 580,000 or so distinct CDR3 sequences appear in this sample, 17% of them only once. Jointly, the top ten make up around 7.8% of the sample.

Ficoll-Paque density gradient centrifugation was the method used to isolate PBMCs. This entry is derived from a study of T-cell memory formation after mild COVID-19 (dated by TCRdb to the early 2020s). About the study as a whole: TCR sequence clusters from the two donors were found to be largely donor specific. Longitudinal TCRalpha and TCRbeta repertoire sequencing tracked T-cell clones expanding and contracting after mild COVID-19 in a couple of donors. Two young, previously healthy adult volunteers made up the cohort, one male and one female. Summary of the overall study and its limitations: Clones contracting from day 15 to 85 had balanced CD4/CD8 phenotypes, while a second wave expanding from day 15 to 37 was biased towards CD4+. The study included only two mild cases, and larger cohorts that include severe cases with pre-infection samples were judged to be necessary. SARS-CoV-2 specificity was not confirmed for the second-wave clones peaking on day 37. Some responding clones were detected in pre-infection memory, suggesting pre-existing cross-reactive memory T cells joined the SARS-CoV-2 response. Contracting CD4+ clones were located mainly in the CM and EM memory subsets, whereas CD8+ clones were found to be enriched in EMRA.

The CDR3 has 17 amino acids, counting the end cysteine and phenylalanine. Only the CDR3 DNA is retained, 51 bases long and in frame from the first base. The junction shows trimming of 4 bases on V and 0 bases on J, and the gene matches do not reach 6 bases of it. The germline V gene specifies SGHRS as CDR1 and YFSETQ as CDR2. The sequence derives from an adult woman who had mild COVID-19 (a few samples of this study predate the infection). The sample titles of this study are shuffled in the database, so cell type and time point are left out; the donor was told from shared clones. In this chain, TRBV5-1 is recombined with TRBJ2-7, with TRBD2 identical over 14 junction bases. The sequenced sample consisted of PBMCs or a T cell subset sorted from them (not recorded which). The DNA sequence is given as TGCGCCAGCAGCCGGACTAGCGGGAGGTCTAACTCCTACGAGCAGTACTTC. The encoded protein is CASSRTSGRSNSYEQYF.